A selection of T cell receptor beta chains follows, all from one sample in a study of cytomegalovirus exposure and HLA in healthy donors. Here immunoSEQ multiplex PCR was the method, and the copy in TCRdb shows in-frame clones only, minus some. This sample yields under 200,000 clones, of which more than 65% are seen a single time; 1.8% belongs to the top ten. What was sequenced was PBMCs. These receptors were collected from a woman between 25 and 40 years old in good health and CMV-seronegative. The CDR3 runs from the conserved cysteine through the conserved F or W. The order of the fields is CDR3 protein, CDR3 DNA, J gene, D gene, V gene, clone size, CDR3 length. The D gene is left open where the match is weak. Part of the rows lack a size; the others show once, few, many or a class for expanded clones.

CDR3aa: CASSSPGLNFEQYF
CDR3nt: TGTGCCAGCAGTTCCCCGGGACTCAACTTCGAGCAGTACTTC
j_gene: TRBJ2-7
d_gene: -
v_gene: TRBV6-5
abundance: few
len: 14

CDR3aa: CASSLWGGSNQPQHF
CDR3nt: TGTGCCAGCAGCTTATGGGGGGGATCCAATCAGCCCCAGCATTTT
j_gene: TRBJ1-5
d_gene: -
v_gene: TRBV11-2
abundance: few
len: 15

CDR3aa: CASSPGLANYGYTF
CDR3nt: TGTGCCAGCAGCCCGGGGTTAGCTAACTATGGCTACACCTTT
j_gene: TRBJ1-2
d_gene: -
v_gene: TRBV27
abundance: -
len: 14

CDR3aa: CASKGRENTEAFF
CDR3nt: TGTGCCAGCAAAGGACGGGAAAACACTGAAGCTTTCTTT
j_gene: TRBJ1-1
d_gene: -
v_gene: TRBV6-1
abundance: -
len: 13

CDR3aa: CASSLGRAPYEQYF
CDR3nt: TGTGCCAGCAGCTTGGGGCGGGCCCCCTACGAGCAGTACTTC
j_gene: TRBJ2-7
d_gene: -
v_gene: TRBV5-4
abundance: -
len: 14

CDR3aa: CASSFGGNLYNEQFF
CDR3nt: TGTGCCAGTAGTTTTGGGGGGAACCTCTACAATGAGCAGTTCTTC
j_gene: TRBJ2-1
d_gene: -
v_gene: TRBV19
abundance: -
len: 15

CDR3aa: CASSWRQAGETEAFF
CDR3nt: TGTGCCAGCAGCTGGCGACAGGCGGGGGAAACTGAAGCTTTCTTT
j_gene: TRBJ1-1
d_gene: -
v_gene: TRBV7-9
abundance: -
len: 15

CDR3aa: CSAVGDSNQPQHF
CDR3nt: TGCAGCGCGGTAGGGGATAGCAATCAGCCCCAGCATTTT
j_gene: TRBJ1-5
d_gene: -
v_gene: TRBV29-1
abundance: -
len: 13

CDR3aa: CASSITGTGGGQPQHF
CDR3nt: TGTGCCAGCAGTATAACCGGGACAGGGGGCGGGCAGCCCCAGCATTTT
j_gene: TRBJ1-5
d_gene: TRBD1
v_gene: TRBV6-6
abundance: once
len: 16

CDR3aa: CASSPATGGLETQYF
CDR3nt: TGTGCCAGCAGCCCAGCGACAGGGGGCTTGGAGACCCAGTACTTC
j_gene: TRBJ2-5
d_gene: TRBD1
v_gene: TRBV7-6
abundance: few
len: 15

CDR3aa: CASSEAGRGSYEQYF
CDR3nt: TGTGCCAGCAGTGAAGCAGGGAGGGGCTCCTACGAGCAGTACTTC
j_gene: TRBJ2-7
d_gene: TRBD2
v_gene: TRBV6-1
abundance: -
len: 15

CDR3aa: CASSQAWLGTVSYEQYF
CDR3nt: TGTGCCAGCAGCCAAGCGTGGCTCGGGACAGTCTCCTACGAGCAGTACTTC
j_gene: TRBJ2-7
d_gene: TRBD1
v_gene: TRBV14
abundance: -
len: 17

CDR3aa: CASIRQENTEAFF
CDR3nt: TGTGCCAGCATAAGACAGGAGAACACTGAAGCTTTCTTT
j_gene: TRBJ1-1
d_gene: -
v_gene: TRBV6-1
abundance: -
len: 13

CDR3aa: CASSLRQAYSYEQYF
CDR3nt: TGTGCCAGCAGCCTAAGACAGGCATACTCCTACGAGCAGTACTTC
j_gene: TRBJ2-7
d_gene: -
v_gene: TRBV14
abundance: -
len: 15

CDR3aa: CASSLGREGLYGQYF
CDR3nt: TGTGCCAGCAGCTTAGGACGGGAGGGCTTATACGGGCAGTACTTC
j_gene: TRBJ2-7
d_gene: TRBD2
v_gene: TRBV7-2
abundance: -
len: 15

CDR3aa: CATSSLREVSYNEQFF
CDR3nt: TGTGCCACCAGTTCCTTGCGGGAGGTTTCCTACAATGAGCAGTTCTTC
j_gene: TRBJ2-1
d_gene: TRBD2
v_gene: TRBV15
abundance: once
len: 16

CDR3aa: CASSQGLSQETQYF
CDR3nt: TGCGCCAGCAGCCAGGGACTTTCACAAGAGACCCAGTACTTC
j_gene: TRBJ2-5
d_gene: -
v_gene: TRBV5-1
abundance: few
len: 14

CDR3aa: CASNHMRMGNEQFF
CDR3nt: TGTGCCAGTAATCATATGAGGATGGGCAATGAGCAGTTCTTC
j_gene: TRBJ2-1
d_gene: -
v_gene: TRBV19
abundance: -
len: 14

CDR3aa: CASSEYRGSVTGELFF
CDR3nt: TGTGCCAGCAGTGAATATCGAGGGTCGGTCACCGGGGAGCTGTTTTTT
j_gene: TRBJ2-2
d_gene: -
v_gene: TRBV25-1
abundance: -
len: 16

CDR3aa: CASKKRTEGNTEAFF
CDR3nt: TGTGCCAGCAAAAAGAGGACAGAGGGGAACACTGAAGCTTTCTTT
j_gene: TRBJ1-1
d_gene: -
v_gene: TRBV27
abundance: few
len: 15

CDR3aa: CASSGGQGFTYEQYF
CDR3nt: TGTGCCAGTAGCGGGGGACAGGGTTTTACCTACGAGCAGTACTTC
j_gene: TRBJ2-7
d_gene: TRBD1
v_gene: TRBV19
abundance: -
len: 15

CDR3aa: CASSPLRGIFTEAFF
CDR3nt: TGTGCCAGCTCACCACTGAGAGGGATCTTCACTGAAGCTTTCTTT
j_gene: TRBJ1-1
d_gene: -
v_gene: TRBV18
abundance: -
len: 15

CDR3aa: CASSLRGTNTGELFF
CDR3nt: TGTGCCAGCAGCTTAAGGGGGACAAACACCGGGGAGCTGTTTTTT
j_gene: TRBJ2-2
d_gene: -
v_gene: TRBV11-2
abundance: -
len: 15

CDR3aa: CASSLGAETYEQYF
CDR3nt: TGTGCCAGCAGTTTGGGGGCAGAGACCTACGAGCAGTACTTC
j_gene: TRBJ2-7
d_gene: -
v_gene: TRBV27
abundance: once
len: 14

CDR3aa: CASTPVGVSTDTQYF
CDR3nt: TGTGCCAGCACCCCCGTCGGGGTAAGCACAGATACGCAGTATTTT
j_gene: TRBJ2-3
d_gene: -
v_gene: TRBV5-6
abundance: -
len: 15

CDR3aa: CASSRGRGDNQPQHF
CDR3nt: TGTGCCAGCAGCCGAGGGAGGGGGGACAATCAGCCCCAGCATTTT
j_gene: TRBJ1-5
d_gene: -
v_gene: TRBV7-6
abundance: -
len: 15

CDR3aa: CASSSITTYGYTF
CDR3nt: TGTGCCAGCAGTTCCATAACAACCTATGGCTACACCTTC
j_gene: TRBJ1-2
d_gene: -
v_gene: TRBV11-2
abundance: few
len: 13

CDR3aa: CASSLVAAGTSASNTQYF
CDR3nt: TGTGCCAGCAGCTTAGTAGCTGCCGGGACTAGCGCTTCCAATACGCAGTATTTT
j_gene: TRBJ2-3
d_gene: TRBD2
v_gene: TRBV7-2
abundance: -
len: 18

CDR3aa: CASSLVRGSYNEQFF
CDR3nt: TGTGCCAGCAGCTTAGTGCGGGGGTCCTACAATGAGCAGTTCTTC
j_gene: TRBJ2-1
d_gene: TRBD2
v_gene: TRBV7-8
abundance: -
len: 15

CDR3aa: CASSLLRSNTGELFF
CDR3nt: TGTGCCAGCAGTTTATTGCGTTCGAACACCGGGGAGCTGTTTTTT
j_gene: TRBJ2-2
d_gene: -
v_gene: TRBV27
abundance: -
len: 15

CDR3aa: CASSPAGSYEQYF
CDR3nt: TGTGCCAGCTCACCTGCAGGCTCCTACGAGCAGTACTTC
j_gene: TRBJ2-7
d_gene: -
v_gene: TRBV18
abundance: -
len: 13

CDR3aa: CASSLPTGGGEAFF
CDR3nt: TGTGCCAGCAGCTTGCCCACAGGGGGTGGTGAAGCTTTCTTT
j_gene: TRBJ1-1
d_gene: TRBD1
v_gene: TRBV5-6
abundance: -
len: 14

CDR3aa: CASSLLSTALNTIYF
CDR3nt: TGTGCCAGCAGCTTATTATCGACAGCCTTAAACACCATATATTTT
j_gene: TRBJ1-3
d_gene: -
v_gene: TRBV7-9
abundance: -
len: 15

CDR3aa: CASSLPGQVLSSYNEQFF
CDR3nt: TGTGCCAGCAGCTTGCCCGGTCAGGTGCTGAGCTCCTACAATGAGCAGTTCTTC
j_gene: TRBJ2-1
d_gene: -
v_gene: TRBV5-4
abundance: -
len: 18

CDR3aa: CASSEGRHYGYTF
CDR3nt: TGTGCCAGCAGTGAAGGGCGGCACTATGGCTACACCTTC
j_gene: TRBJ1-2
d_gene: -
v_gene: TRBV2
abundance: -
len: 13

CDR3aa: CASSPDGAEQYF
CDR3nt: TGTGCCAGCAGCCCCGATGGGGCCGAGCAGTACTTC
j_gene: TRBJ2-7
d_gene: -
v_gene: TRBV4-2
abundance: -
len: 12

CDR3aa: CASSLYRGVNEQFF
CDR3nt: TGTGCCAGCAGCTTATACAGGGGTGTCAATGAGCAGTTCTTC
j_gene: TRBJ2-1
d_gene: TRBD1
v_gene: TRBV11-3
abundance: few
len: 14

CDR3aa: CASSKRAQYEQYF
CDR3nt: TGTGCCAGCAGCAAGAGGGCCCAATACGAGCAGTACTTC
j_gene: TRBJ2-7
d_gene: -
v_gene: TRBV5-8
abundance: few
len: 13

CDR3aa: CSVGTGQGYYGYTF
CDR3nt: TGCAGCGTTGGCACGGGACAGGGCTATTATGGCTACACCTTC
j_gene: TRBJ1-2
d_gene: TRBD1
v_gene: TRBV29-1
abundance: once
len: 14

CDR3aa: CASSPISGGPSYEQYF
CDR3nt: TGTGCCAGCTCACCCATTAGCGGGGGGCCCTCCTACGAGCAGTACTTC
j_gene: TRBJ2-7
d_gene: TRBD2
v_gene: TRBV18
abundance: -
len: 16

CDR3aa: CASSLRQKGKLFF
CDR3nt: TGTGCCAGCAGTTTGAGACAAAAAGGAAAACTGTTTTTT
j_gene: TRBJ1-4
d_gene: -
v_gene: TRBV28
abundance: few
len: 13

CDR3aa: CASSLAILKYNEQFF
CDR3nt: TGTGCCAGCAGCTTAGCCATACTAAAATACAATGAGCAGTTCTTC
j_gene: TRBJ2-1
d_gene: -
v_gene: TRBV7-6
abundance: -
len: 15

CDR3aa: CASSWGTGGTGELFF
CDR3nt: TGTGCCAGTAGTTGGGGGACAGGGGGCACCGGGGAGCTGTTTTTT
j_gene: TRBJ2-2
d_gene: TRBD1
v_gene: TRBV19
abundance: -
len: 15

CDR3aa: CASSYHTGFHSGNTIYF
CDR3nt: TGTGCCAGCAGCTACCACACGGGTTTTCACTCTGGAAACACCATATATTTT
j_gene: TRBJ1-3
d_gene: -
v_gene: TRBV11-2
abundance: -
len: 17

CDR3aa: CASSQRSHSASGSYEQYF
CDR3nt: TGTGCCAGCAGCCAAAGGTCCCACTCAGCTAGCGGGAGCTACGAGCAGTACTTC
j_gene: TRBJ2-7
d_gene: TRBD2
v_gene: TRBV4-2
abundance: few
len: 18

CDR3aa: CASSWGQGNYEQYF
CDR3nt: TGTGCCAGCAGCTGGGGACAGGGTAACTACGAGCAGTACTTC
j_gene: TRBJ2-7
d_gene: TRBD1
v_gene: TRBV5-6
abundance: -
len: 14

CDR3aa: CASSLTPIRTDTQYF
CDR3nt: TGTGCCAGCAGCTTAACTCCTATCCGCACAGATACGCAGTATTTT
j_gene: TRBJ2-3
d_gene: -
v_gene: TRBV7-3
abundance: -
len: 15

CDR3aa: CASSYSGTVNTEAFF
CDR3nt: TGTGCCAGCAGTTACTCCGGGACAGTGAACACTGAAGCTTTCTTT
j_gene: TRBJ1-1
d_gene: TRBD1
v_gene: TRBV2
abundance: -
len: 15

CDR3aa: CASSGQGLGYTF
CDR3nt: TGTGCCAGCAGTGGACAGGGACTGGGCTACACCTTC
j_gene: TRBJ1-2
d_gene: TRBD1
v_gene: TRBV2
abundance: -
len: 12

CDR3aa: CASSQVSGQGSYSYEQYF
CDR3nt: TGCGCCAGCAGCCAAGTCTCGGGACAGGGATCATACTCCTACGAGCAGTACTTC
j_gene: TRBJ2-7
d_gene: TRBD1
v_gene: TRBV4-1
abundance: -
len: 18

CDR3aa: CASSQDGVRNTQYF
CDR3nt: TGCGCCAGCAGCCAGGACGGGGTCCGGAATACGCAGTATTTT
j_gene: TRBJ2-3
d_gene: -
v_gene: TRBV4-1
abundance: -
len: 14

CDR3aa: CASSIGGTSTDTQYF
CDR3nt: TGTGCCAGTAGTATAGGGGGGACTAGCACAGATACGCAGTATTTT
j_gene: TRBJ2-3
d_gene: -
v_gene: TRBV19
abundance: -
len: 15

CDR3aa: CASSSPRGEQYF
CDR3nt: TGTGCCAGCAGCTCCCCCCGGGGGGAGCAGTACTTC
j_gene: TRBJ2-7
d_gene: -
v_gene: TRBV7-9
abundance: -
len: 12

CDR3aa: CASSPDRETEAFF
CDR3nt: TGTGCCAGTAGTCCGGACAGGGAGACTGAAGCTTTCTTT
j_gene: TRBJ1-1
d_gene: TRBD1
v_gene: TRBV19
abundance: -
len: 13

CDR3aa: CAWSPIYGYTF
CDR3nt: TGTGCCTGGTCCCCAATCTATGGCTACACCTTC
j_gene: TRBJ1-2
d_gene: -
v_gene: TRBV30
abundance: -
len: 11